This is a list of T cell receptor beta chains from one sample in a study of blood T cell repertoires in COVID-19. TCRdb keeps only in-frame clones here, not all; method: immunoSEQ multiplex PCR. The sample carries about 150,000 clones, approximately 80% recorded once. Material: PBMCs or T cells enriched from blood (not recorded which). These receptors all stem from a woman aged 40 to 50 who had recovered from COVID-19. The CDR3 runs from the conserved cysteine through the conserved F or W. The D gene is left open where the match is weak. The size of a clone is reported for some rows only, either as once, few or many, or as a class for expanded clones.

TRBJ1-2	TRBV11-2	13	NA	TRBD1	TGTGCCAGCAGCTTAGTCCCAGGGGGCGGCTACACCTTC	CASSLVPGGGYTF
TRBJ1-1	TRBV4-1	21	NA	NA	TGCGCCGCCTCCCCTCCTACATCGGGGGGAATAATCGTCGACATGAACACTGAAGCTTTCTTT	CAASPPTSGGIIVDMNTEAFF
TRBJ1-5	TRBV5-1	13	NA	NA	TGCGCCAGCAGCTTGGAGGGGTTCCAGCCCCAGCATTTT	CASSLEGFQPQHF
TRBJ2-7	TRBV19	12	few	NA	TGTGCCAGTAGTACAGGGTCCTACGAGCAGTACTTC	CASSTGSYEQYF
TRBJ2-3	TRBV10-1	16	NA	TRBD1	TGCGCCAGCAGTGGCCCCGGGACAGGGCGAGTAGATACGCAGTATTTT	CASSGPGTGRVDTQYF
TRBJ1-1	TRBV9	15	few	NA	TGTGCCAGCAGCGTAGTTGACTTAGGAGGCACTGAAGCTTTCTTT	CASSVVDLGGTEAFF
TRBJ1-1	TRBV2	14	NA	NA	TGTGCCAGCAGTGAGTTGGGGGCGGATAAGAAAGGTTTCTTT	CASSELGADKKGFF
TRBJ1-1	TRBV2	14	NA	NA	TGTGCCAGCAGTGAGTTTGGAGTTAGCACTGAAGCTTTCTTT	CASSEFGVSTEAFF
TRBJ2-7	TRBV13	14	NA	NA	TGTGCCAGCAGCTTAACGGCGGGACTGGACGAGCAGTACTTC	CASSLTAGLDEQYF
TRBJ1-4	TRBV28	16	NA	NA	TGTGCCAGCAGTTTTCCCACAGGGAACACTAATGAAAAACTGTTTTTT	CASSFPTGNTNEKLFF
TRBJ1-5	TRBV7-9	14	NA	TRBD1	TGTGCCAGCAGCTTAGGGACAGGGGCCCAGCCCCAGCATTTT	CASSLGTGAQPQHF
TRBJ1-3	TRBV19	14	once	TRBD1	TGTGCCAGTAGCCAAGGGGGACAGCGAAACACCATATATTTT	CASSQGGQRNTIYF
TRBJ2-6	TRBV5-1	18	NA	TRBD1	TGCGCCAGCAGCTCCCAGGGGGCTCGAAGATCTGGGGCCAACGTCCTGACTTTC	CASSSQGARRSGANVLTF
TRBJ1-2	TRBV7-2	14	NA	TRBD1	TGTGCCAGCAGCGGAACAGGGGGCGGAGTGGGCTACACCTTC	CASSGTGGGVGYTF
TRBJ2-7	TRBV5-1	15	NA	TRBD2	TGCGCCAGCAGCTCTACTAGCGGGGGGTTCTACGAGCAGTACTTC	CASSSTSGGFYEQYF
TRBJ1-6	TRBV5-5	14	NA	TRBD1	TGTGCCAGCAGCAGGGACAGCCCAGGTCTGGCCCTCCACTTT	CASSRDSPGLALHF
TRBJ2-3	TRBV11-3	16	NA	NA	TGTGCCAGCAGCTTAGGTGTCAGGGAATTCGCAGATACGCAGTATTTT	CASSLGVREFADTQYF
TRBJ2-1	TRBV11-2	12	NA	NA	TGTGCCAGCAGCTTGGTCGGCAATGAGCAGTTCTTC	CASSLVGNEQFF
TRBJ2-7	TRBV11-2	15	NA	TRBD1	TGTGCCAGCAGCCCCTTGGGACAGGGGGCCTACGAGCAGTACTTC	CASSPLGQGAYEQYF
TRBJ2-1	TRBV7-3	15	once	NA	TGTGCCAGCAGCTCCCTCCCAGGCTCCTACAATGAGCAGTTCTTC	CASSSLPGSYNEQFF
TRBJ2-3	TRBV11-2	17	NA	TRBD2	TGTGCCAGCAGCTTAGATCGGCTAGCGGCGTACACAGATACGCAGTATTTT	CASSLDRLAAYTDTQYF